This T cell receptor beta chain was captured by sequencing in a study of T-cell memory formation after mild COVID-19. TCRdb redid the calling of the 5' RACE reads with MiXCR, one entry per CDR3 protein. The table shows around 370,000 distinct CDR3 sequences, with around 21% occurring only once. Study-wide results and caveats: SARS-CoV-2 specificity of second-wave clones peaking day 37 was unconfirmed.

This clonotype has at least ten counts. Its antigen is currently unknown. The receptor comes from an adult woman who had mild COVID-19 (a few samples of this study predate the infection). Cell type and time point are not known. The sample consisted of PBMCs or a T cell subset sorted from them (not recorded which).

CDR3 residues: CASSGVPQETQYF. CDR3 bases: TGTGCCAGCAGTGGGGTACCCCAAGAGACCCAGTACTTC. The chain couples TRBV7-3 to TRBJ2-5; D is unclear. In germline, CDR1 is SGHTA, CDR2 FQGTGA. The CDR3 sequence is 13 residues long. Trimming stripped 6 bases from V and 1 base from J, with 9 bases between.